This T cell receptor beta chain emerged from a study of CD8+ T cells in alopecia areata. About the study: People stayed on tofacitinib for 6 to 18 months, then stopped the drug for 6 months.

cDNA serving as the sequencing template came from extracted, reverse transcribed RNA. This table comes from immunoSEQ multiplex PCR, and its TCRdb copy is limited to in-frame clones, with some not included. The sample consists of some 110,000 clones, roughly two fifths of them appearing once. V shed 1 base and J shed 5 bases, with 11 bases lying between them. Germline lookup yields CDR1 SGHTA and CDR2 FQGNSA. This CDR3 region has 14 residues. This clonotype originated in a human donor with alopecia areata. This rearrangement joins TRBV7-2 to TRBJ2-5, with TRBD1 as a possible D gene (6 bases). The sequencing sample was made of CD4+ T cells sorted from blood. This chain's CDR3 is CASSLGQAAETQYF. In nucleotides, the CDR3 is TGTGCCAGCAGCTTAGGACAGGCGGCGGAGACCCAGTACTTC.